The source of this T cell receptor beta chain is a study of breast tumors, draining lymph nodes, adjacent tissues. Samples came from axillary lymph nodes draining the breast cancer. Germline CDR1 SGHNT, CDR2 YENEEA. The CDR3 is 14 residues long. TCRdb reprocessed the multiplex PCR reads with MiXCR, giving one entry per CDR3 protein. The sample has roughly 100,000 distinct CDR3 sequences, 30% seen once. Note on this clonotype: The junction departs from germline at one end; a sequencing error may be responsible.

The TCR was taken from a female donor with breast cancer. Some clones in this sample may be carry-over from other donors' samples. The rearrangement joins TRBV11-3 to TRBJ2-7; 8 bases align to TRBD2. The sample comprised axillary lymph node tissue. The CDR3 is CVSHDRAGDYEQYF. CDR3 DNA: TGTGTCAGCCATGATCGAGCGGGAGACTACGAGCAGTACTTC.